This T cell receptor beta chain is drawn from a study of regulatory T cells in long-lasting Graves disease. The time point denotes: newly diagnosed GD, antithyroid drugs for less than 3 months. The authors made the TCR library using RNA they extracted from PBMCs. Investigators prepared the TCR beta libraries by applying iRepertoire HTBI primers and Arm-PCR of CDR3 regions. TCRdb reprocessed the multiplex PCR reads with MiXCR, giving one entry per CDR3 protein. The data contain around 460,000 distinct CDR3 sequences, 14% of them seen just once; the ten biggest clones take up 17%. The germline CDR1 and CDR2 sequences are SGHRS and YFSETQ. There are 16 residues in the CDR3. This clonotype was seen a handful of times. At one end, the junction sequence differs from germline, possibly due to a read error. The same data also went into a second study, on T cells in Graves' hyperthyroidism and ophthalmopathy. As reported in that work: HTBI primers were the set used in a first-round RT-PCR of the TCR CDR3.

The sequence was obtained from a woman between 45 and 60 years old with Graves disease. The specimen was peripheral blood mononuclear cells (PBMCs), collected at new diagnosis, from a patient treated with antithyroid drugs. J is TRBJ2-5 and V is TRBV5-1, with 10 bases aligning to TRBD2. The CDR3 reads CASSLEPSGSLETRYF. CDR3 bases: TGCGCCAGCAGCTTGGAGCCTAGCGGGAGTCTAGAGACCCGGTACTTC.